One sample yielded the 30 T cell receptor beta chains listed below, sequenced in a study of CD8 T cells in Susac syndrome. Reverse transcription of roughly 0.5 to 1 ug RNA was carried out with random hexamers. TCRdb used MiXCR to reprocess the immunoSEQ multiplex PCR reads, holding one entry per CDR3 protein. The sample holds about 76,000 distinct CDR3 sequences, around 90% seen once. Sequenced input: CD8+ T cells from PBMCs. These TCRs come from a human donor with multiple sclerosis.

This sequence joins TRBV20-1 and TRBJ2-1; the D is unclear. Trimming pared 0 bases from V and 7 bases from J, leaving 7 bases between. The CDR3 extends over 12 amino acids. Germline V CDR1 and CDR2: DFQATT, SNEGSKA (reference sequence). The CDR3 loop is CSARDTDNEQFF. CDR3 bases: TGCAGTGCTAGAGATACCGATAATGAGCAGTTCTTC.

The V and J genes are TRBV28 and TRBJ2-7; tentative D call: TRBD2 (6 bases). The CDR3 is 15 amino acids. V was cut by 6 bases and J by 2 bases, with 17 bases left in between. The germline V gene encodes CDR1 MDHEN and CDR2 SYDVKM. The CDR3 region has the DNA TGTGCCAGCAGCCTCGTAGGAGGGTTCACCTACGAGCAGTACTTC. It is translated as CASSLVGGFTYEQYF.

The rearrangement joins TRBV5-1 to TRBJ1-5; D not certain. The CDR3 has 13 amino acids. The V gene lost 2 bases and the J gene lost 1 base, with 4 bases spanning the gap. Germline CDR1 is SGHRS and CDR2 is YFSETQ. In nucleotides, the CDR3 is TGCGCCAGCAGCTTCGCAAGCAATCAGCCCCAGCATTTT. Translating gives CASSFASNQPQHF.

The chain joins TRBV12-3 or TRBV12-4 to TRBJ2-1; D might be TRBD2 (6 bases). The ends were cut back, 3 bases at V and 0 bases at J, with 12 bases in the middle. This CDR3 is built from 16 residues. CDR3 coding DNA: TGTGCCAGCAGTTTGAGGCTAGCGTTCTCCTACAATGAGCAGTTCTTC. Amino acids: CASSLRLAFSYNEQFF.

The chain uses TRBV30 and TRBJ2-2; D is uncertain. The V gene's germline CDR1 is GTSNPN and CDR2 SVGIG (reference sequence). V lost 0 bases, J lost 6 bases, and 8 bases lay in between. The CDR3 covers 13 residues. The CDR3 loop reads CAWSVLGAGELFF. The CDR3 region has the DNA TGTGCCTGGAGTGTACTCGGCGCCGGGGAGCTGTTTTTT. The full variable domain, its missing parts supplied by reference TRBV30 and TRBJ2-2, is SQTIHQWPATLVQPVGSPLSLECTVEGTSNPNLYWYRQAAGRGLQLLFYSVGIGQISSEVPQNLSASRPQDRQFILSSKKLLLSDSGFYLCAWSVLGAGELFFGEGSRLTVL.

The CDR3 sequence: CASSLTSGMNTEAFF. The DNA for the CDR3 is TGTGCCAGCAGTTTGACGTCCGGGATGAACACTGAAGCTTTCTTT. The gene calls are TRBV28 and TRBJ1-1; no reliable D call. The V end lost 3 bases, the J end lost 0 bases, and 11 bases lay between the germline ends. The CDR3 runs 15 residues. Germline CDR1 MDHEN, CDR2 SYDVKM. The complete variable domain, with remaining parts taken from reference TRBV28 and TRBJ1-1, reads DVKVTQSSRYLVKRTGEKVFLECVQDMDHENMFWYRQDPGLGLRLIYFSYDVKMKEKGDIPEGYSVSREKKERFSLILESASTNQTSMYLCASSLTSGMNTEAFFGQGTRLTVV.

The chain has TRBV5-1 and TRBJ2-7; no definite D call. Germline V gene sequence: CDR1 SGHRS, CDR2 YFSETQ. The V end lost 5 bases, the J end lost 1 base, and 13 bases lay between the germline ends. The CDR3 has 14 residues. This CDR3 reads CASSYDTLSYEQYF. The CDR3 coding sequence is TGCGCCAGCAGTTATGACACCCTGTCCTACGAGCAGTACTTC.

The rearrangement uses TRBV12-3 or TRBV12-4 and TRBJ2-4, with a possible D match to TRBD2 (6 bases). CDR3 size: 11 residues. Trimming removed 5 bases from V and 8 bases from J, with 7 bases in between. The CDR3 loop is CASSGGHIQYF. The CDR3 bases are TGTGCCAGCAGTGGAGGGCACATTCAGTACTTC.

The gene calls are TRBV27 and TRBJ2-1; D is ambiguous. This CDR3 spans 12 amino acids. The V end lost 2 bases, the J end lost 6 bases, and 5 bases lay between the germline ends. Germline V CDR1 and CDR2: MNHEY, SMNVEV (reference sequence). CDR3 residues: CASSLNRNEQFF. The DNA of the CDR3 is TGTGCCAGCAGTTTAAACCGCAATGAGCAGTTCTTC.

The genes are TRBV10-2 and TRBJ2-3; unclear D gene. V dropped 10 bases and J dropped 2 bases, with 16 bases sitting between them. This CDR3 spans 14 amino acids. The germline CDR1 and CDR2 sequences are WSHSY and SAAADI. The CDR3 DNA follows: TGCGCCACGCCCGCTGATCCATTCACAGATACGCAGTATTTT. It codes for CATPADPFTDTQYF.

The chain has TRBV28 and TRBJ1-1; D remains unclear. Germline V gives CDR1 MDHEN, CDR2 SYDVKM. The V end lost 2 bases, the J end lost 3 bases, and 10 bases lay between the germline ends. The CDR3 is made up of 14 amino acids. The CDR3, as DNA: TGTGCCAGCAGTTTAGTCCCGGTCGACACTGAAGCTTTCTTT. Protein product: CASSLVPVDTEAFF.

The CDR3 is CASSLSAGNTEAFF. DNA for the CDR3: TGTGCCAGCAGCTTAAGCGCGGGGAACACTGAAGCTTTCTTT. V is TRBV7-3 and J is TRBJ1-1; D unclear. There are 14 residues in the CDR3. Germline V gene data show CDR1 as SGHTA and CDR2 as FQGTGA. Trimming removed 1 base at V and 1 base at J, with 7 bases between.

The rearrangement links TRBV3-1 to TRBJ2-7; 7 bases map to TRBD1. Germline V gives CDR1 LGHDT, CDR2 YNNKEL (reference sequence). The CDR3 runs 14 residues. V lost 2 bases to trimming and J lost 1 base; unmatched junction nucleotides: 2. CDR3 sequence: CASSQTGQSYEQYF. The CDR3 region has the DNA TGTGCCAGCAGCCAAACGGGACAGTCCTACGAGCAGTACTTC.

The CDR3 DNA reads TGTGCCAGCAGCTCCGGACAGGGCTACGAGCAGTACTTC. Translation: CASSSGQGYEQYF. The V call is TRBV13, the J call TRBJ2-7; TRBD1 matches 8 bases. V lost 4 bases and J lost 3; bases outside the gene matches: 2. CDR3 length: 13 amino acids. CDR1 is PRHDT, CDR2 FYEKMQ, per germline (reference sequence).

The J gene is TRBJ2-1, the V gene TRBV13; D may be TRBD2 (6 bases). Germline assignment: CDR1 PRHDT and CDR2 FYEKMQ (reference sequence). The CDR3 length is 13 residues. Trimming left V 3 bases short and J 7 bases short, with 10 bases between. DNA for the CDR3: TGTGCCAGCAGCTTCCGTAGCGGTAATGAGCAGTTCTTC. Protein: CASSFRSGNEQFF.

The chain employs TRBV5-6 and TRBJ1-5; D is undetermined. CDR1 SGHDT and CDR2 YYEEEE come from the germline V gene. This CDR3 contains 15 residues. The germline V and J ends were trimmed by 0 bases and 4 bases, with 11 bases remaining between them. The CDR3 loop is CASSLALSGNQPQHF. CDR3 sequence (DNA): TGTGCCAGCAGCTTGGCCCTCTCGGGGAATCAGCCCCAGCATTTT.

The chain carries TRBV9 and TRBJ2-1, with D maybe TRBD1 (5 bases). The CDR3 runs 15 residues. Germline V CDR1 and CDR2: SGDLS, YYNGEE. V lost 0 bases and J lost 8, with 15 bases in between. This CDR3 is CASSVEFAGLYEQFF. CDR3 in DNA: TGTGCCAGCAGCGTAGAGTTCGCAGGGCTTTATGAGCAGTTCTTC.

In this sample, this clonotype turned up a few times. This sequence joins TRBV5-4 and TRBJ2-7; tentative D call: TRBD2 (6 bases). The V end was cut by 2 bases, the J end by 7 bases, with 7 bases between. The CDR3 totals 11 residues. Germline V CDR1 and CDR2: SGHNT, YYREEE (reference sequence). The CDR3 nucleotides are TGTGCCAGCAGCTTTCGGGGGGAGCAGTACTTC. It yields the protein CASSFRGEQYF.

This chain joins TRBV7-8 and TRBJ1-4; TRBD1 aligns across 7 bases. The CDR3 contains 17 residues. The junction had 16 bases not matched to a gene; V was cut back by 2 bases and J by 10 bases. The germline CDR1 and CDR2 sequences are SGHVS and FQNEAQ. This chain's CDR3 is CASSLPDRMGDSGKLFF. The CDR3, as DNA: TGTGCCAGCAGCTTACCCGACAGGATGGGGGACAGTGGAAAACTGTTTTTT.

The table lists this clonotype with a count of one. The chain combines TRBV4-3 with TRBJ2-1; D is tentatively TRBD1 or TRBD2 (6 bases each). The length of the CDR3 is 16 residues. CDR1 is LGHNA and CDR2 is YSLEER in the germline V gene. Trimming cost V 1 base and J 2 bases, with 12 bases left between them. CDR3 nucleotide sequence: TGCGCCAGCAGCCAAGGGTGGGGGGACACCTACAATGAGCAGTTCTTC. Residues: CASSQGWGDTYNEQFF.

This clonotype was detected only a few times. The chain recombines TRBV6-1 with TRBJ2-5, with a weak D call TRBD2 (5 bases). This CDR3 has 16 amino acids. With 6 bases removed from V and 5 bases from J, the gap between germline ends came to 22 bases. Per germline, CDR1 MNHNS and CDR2 SASEGT. The CDR3 region is CASSSQPEPRGETQYF. In DNA form, the CDR3 reads TGTGCCAGCAGCTCCCAGCCGGAGCCCCGAGGGGAGACCCAGTACTTC.

V and J are TRBV11-2 and TRBJ2-7; 14 nucleotides agree with TRBD2. V was clipped by 1 base and J by 3 bases; unmatched bases: 2. The CDR3 totals 16 residues. Germline V lookup: CDR1 SGHAT, CDR2 FQNNGV. This chain's CDR3 is CASSLAGLAGDYEQYF. The CDR3, as DNA: TGTGCCAGCAGCTTAGCGGGACTAGCGGGAGACTACGAGCAGTACTTC.

The V call is TRBV13, the J call TRBJ1-5; tentatively, D is TRBD1 (5 bases). This CDR3 is 14 amino acids long. V lost 3 bases and J lost 4, with 10 bases in between. Looked up from germline, CDR1 is PRHDT and CDR2 is FYEKMQ (reference sequence). CDR3 protein: CASSFLGANQPQHF. As DNA, the CDR3 is TGTGCCAGCAGCTTCCTCGGGGCGAATCAGCCCCAGCATTTT.

This clonotype has only one observation. CDR3 sequence: CASSQEGRSSYEQYF. The CDR3 coding sequence is TGCGCCAGCAGCCAAGAAGGCAGGTCCTCCTACGAGCAGTACTTC. The V gene is TRBV4-3, the J gene TRBJ2-7; D remains unclear. Germline loops: CDR1 LGHNA, CDR2 YSLEER. Trimming cost V 0 bases and J 0 bases, with 9 bases left between them. The CDR3 is 15 amino acids.

The chain is built from TRBV27 and TRBJ1-1; no firm D call. The V end lost 5 bases, the J end lost 0 bases, and 13 bases lay between the germline ends. Germline CDR1 and CDR2: MNHEY and SMNVEV (reference sequence). The CDR3 consists of 15 residues. The CDR3, as DNA: TGTGCCAGCAGTCCTATGGACGGCATGAACACTGAAGCTTTCTTT. Its protein is CASSPMDGMNTEAFF.

The gene calls are TRBV7-9 and TRBJ1-2, with 7 nucleotides matching TRBD1. After removal of 5 bases from V and 4 bases from J, the junction contained 10 bases not matched to a gene. Germline CDR1 and CDR2: SEHNR and FQNEAQ (reference sequence). This CDR3 comprises 15 residues. CDR3 bases: TGTGCCAGCAGCCACGGAGGGGCAGGGGGCTATGGCTACACCTTC. This sequence encodes CASSHGGAGGYGYTF.

The V gene is TRBV19, the J gene TRBJ1-2; D might be TRBD1 (6 bases). Trimming removed 3 bases at V and 4 bases at J, with 15 bases between. The CDR3 loop spans 15 amino acids. The germline V gene encodes CDR1 LNHDA and CDR2 SQIVND (reference sequence). CDR3 in DNA: TGTGCCAGTAGTATCGATCACAGGGTGGGCTATGGCTACACCTTC. Its protein product is CASSIDHRVGYGYTF.

This chain joins TRBV9 and TRBJ2-7; D not certain. This CDR3 contains 15 residues. Trimming left V 0 bases short and J 2 bases short, with 12 bases between. Germline values: CDR1 SGDLS, CDR2 YYNGEE. This CDR3 reads CASSVEAADPYEQYF. The DNA for the CDR3 is TGTGCCAGCAGCGTAGAGGCAGCCGATCCCTACGAGCAGTACTTC.

The chain joins TRBV6-2 or TRBV6-3 to TRBJ2-5, with no clear D. The CDR3 has 15 amino acids. V shed 7 bases and J shed 0 bases, with 15 bases lying between them. Germline CDR1 is MNHEY and CDR2 is SVGEGT. The CDR3 bases are TGTGCCAGCACCCCATTTGACACCTACCAAGAGACCCAGTACTTC. Translating gives CASTPFDTYQETQYF.

This clonotype was observed once. The J gene is TRBJ1-6, the V gene TRBV18; D not certain. This CDR3 spans 19 amino acids. V lost 3 bases and J lost 3, with 21 bases in between. Germline-derived CDR1 and CDR2 are KGHSH and LQKENI. In nucleotides, the CDR3 is TGTGCCAGCTCACCGGGAGTAGATCCCCGAGGTTACTATAATTCACCCCTCCACTTT. This codes for CASSPGVDPRGYYNSPLHF.